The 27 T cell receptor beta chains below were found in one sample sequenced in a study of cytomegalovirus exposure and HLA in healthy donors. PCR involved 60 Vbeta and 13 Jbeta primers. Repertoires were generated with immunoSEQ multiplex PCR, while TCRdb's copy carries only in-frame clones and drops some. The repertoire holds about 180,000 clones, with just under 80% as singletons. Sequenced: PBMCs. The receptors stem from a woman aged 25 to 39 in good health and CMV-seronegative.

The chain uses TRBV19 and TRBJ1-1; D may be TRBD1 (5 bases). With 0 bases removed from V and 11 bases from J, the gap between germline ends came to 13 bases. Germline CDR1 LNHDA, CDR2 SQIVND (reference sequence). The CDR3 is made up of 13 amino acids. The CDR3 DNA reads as TGTGCCAGTAGTATAGACCCACGGGGGGATGCTTTCTTT. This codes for CASSIDPRGDAFF.

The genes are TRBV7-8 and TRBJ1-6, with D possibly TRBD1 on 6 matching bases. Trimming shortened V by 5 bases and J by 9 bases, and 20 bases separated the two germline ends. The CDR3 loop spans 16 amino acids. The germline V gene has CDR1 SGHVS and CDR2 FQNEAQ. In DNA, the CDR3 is TGTGCCAGCAGCCCGGGGTTAACTGGGGGCACTTCACCCCTCCACTTT. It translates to CASSPGLTGGTSPLHF.

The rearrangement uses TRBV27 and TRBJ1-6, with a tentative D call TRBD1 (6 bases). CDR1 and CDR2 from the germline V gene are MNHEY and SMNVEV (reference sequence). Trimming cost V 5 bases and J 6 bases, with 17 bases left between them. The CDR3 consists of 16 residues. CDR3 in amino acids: CASSLSQGLSNSPLHF. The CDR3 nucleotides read TGTGCCAGCAGTCTTTCCCAGGGGCTCAGTAATTCACCCCTCCACTTT.

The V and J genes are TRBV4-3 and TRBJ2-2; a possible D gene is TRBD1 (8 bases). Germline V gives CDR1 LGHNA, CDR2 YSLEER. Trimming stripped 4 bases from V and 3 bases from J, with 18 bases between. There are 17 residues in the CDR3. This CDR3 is CASSPREQGADTGELFF. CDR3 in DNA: TGCGCCAGCAGCCCGCGGGAGCAGGGGGCTGACACCGGGGAGCTGTTTTTT.

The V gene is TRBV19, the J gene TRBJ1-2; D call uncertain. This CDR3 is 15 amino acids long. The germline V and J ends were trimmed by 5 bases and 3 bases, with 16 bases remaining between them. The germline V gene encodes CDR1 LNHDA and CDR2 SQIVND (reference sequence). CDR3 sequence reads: CASSPGVGWDYGYTF. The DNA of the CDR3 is TGTGCCAGTAGTCCCGGGGTCGGTTGGGACTATGGCTACACCTTC.

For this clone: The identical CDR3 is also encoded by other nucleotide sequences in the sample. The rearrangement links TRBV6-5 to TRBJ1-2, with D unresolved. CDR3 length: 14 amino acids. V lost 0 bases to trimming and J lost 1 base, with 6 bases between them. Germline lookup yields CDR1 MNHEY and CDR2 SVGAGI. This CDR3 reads CASSYSRVNYGYTF. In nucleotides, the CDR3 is TGTGCCAGCAGTTACTCGAGGGTTAACTATGGCTACACCTTC.

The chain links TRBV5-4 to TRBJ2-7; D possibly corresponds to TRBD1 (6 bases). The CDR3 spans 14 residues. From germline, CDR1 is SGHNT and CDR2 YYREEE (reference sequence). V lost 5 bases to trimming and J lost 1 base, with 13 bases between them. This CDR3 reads CASRTDSLSYEQYF. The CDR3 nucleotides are TGTGCCAGCAGAACGGACAGCTTGTCCTACGAGCAGTACTTC. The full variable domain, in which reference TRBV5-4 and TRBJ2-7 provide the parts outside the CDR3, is ETGVTQSPTHLIKTRGQQVTLRCSSQSGHNTVSWYQQALGQGPQFIFQYYREEENGRGNFPPRFSGLQFPNYSSELNVNALELDDSALYLCASRTDSLSYEQYFGPGTRLTVT.

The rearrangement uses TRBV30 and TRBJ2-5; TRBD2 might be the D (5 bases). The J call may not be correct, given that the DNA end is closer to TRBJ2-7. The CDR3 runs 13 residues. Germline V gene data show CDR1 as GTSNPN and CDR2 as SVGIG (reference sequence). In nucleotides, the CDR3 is TGTGCCTGGAGGAAGGCGGGCTCGGTCGAGCAGTACTTC. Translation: CAWRKAGSVEQYF.

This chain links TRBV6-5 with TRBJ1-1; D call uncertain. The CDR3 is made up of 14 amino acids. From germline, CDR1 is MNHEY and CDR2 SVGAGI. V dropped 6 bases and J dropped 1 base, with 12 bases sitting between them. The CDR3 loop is CASSPRPANTEAFF. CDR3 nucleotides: TGTGCCAGCAGCCCTAGGCCAGCGAACACTGAAGCTTTCTTT.

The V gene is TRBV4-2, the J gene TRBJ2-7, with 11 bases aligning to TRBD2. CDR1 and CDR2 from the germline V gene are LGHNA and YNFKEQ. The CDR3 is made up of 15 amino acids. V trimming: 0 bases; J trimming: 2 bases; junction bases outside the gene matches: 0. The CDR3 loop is CASSQDSGGAYEQYF. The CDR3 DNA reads TGTGCCAGCAGCCAAGATAGCGGGGGGGCCTACGAGCAGTACTTC.

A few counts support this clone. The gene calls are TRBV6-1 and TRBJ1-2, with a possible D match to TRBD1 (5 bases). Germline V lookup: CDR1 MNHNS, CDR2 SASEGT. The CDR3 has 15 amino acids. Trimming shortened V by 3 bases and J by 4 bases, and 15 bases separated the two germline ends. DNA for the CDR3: TGTGCCAGCAGTGAGACGAACGGAGGGGTCTATGGCTACACCTTC. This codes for CASSETNGGVYGYTF.

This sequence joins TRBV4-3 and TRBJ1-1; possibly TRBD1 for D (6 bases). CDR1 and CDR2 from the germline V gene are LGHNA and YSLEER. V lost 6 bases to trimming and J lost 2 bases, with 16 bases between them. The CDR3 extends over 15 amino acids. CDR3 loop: CASRSRRGANTEAFF. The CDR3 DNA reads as TGCGCCAGCAGGTCGAGGCGGGGGGCTAACACTGAAGCTTTCTTT.

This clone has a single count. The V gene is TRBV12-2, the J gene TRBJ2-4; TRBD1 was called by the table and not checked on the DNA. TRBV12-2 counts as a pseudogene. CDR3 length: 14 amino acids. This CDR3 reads CASRLAGPKNIQYF. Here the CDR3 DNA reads TGTGCAAGTCGCCTAGCGGGGCCCAAAAACATTCAGTACTTC.

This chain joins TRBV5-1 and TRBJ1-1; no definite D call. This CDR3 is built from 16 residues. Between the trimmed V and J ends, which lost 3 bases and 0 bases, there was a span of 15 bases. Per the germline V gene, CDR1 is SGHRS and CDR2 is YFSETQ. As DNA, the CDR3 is TGCGCCAGCAGCTCGAAATGGGAGGTGCTGAACACTGAAGCTTTCTTT. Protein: CASSSKWEVLNTEAFF.

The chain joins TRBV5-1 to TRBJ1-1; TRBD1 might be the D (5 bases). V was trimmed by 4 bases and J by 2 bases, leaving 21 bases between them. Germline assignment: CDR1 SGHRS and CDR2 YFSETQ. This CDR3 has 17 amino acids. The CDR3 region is CASSQGAYGGTNTEAFF. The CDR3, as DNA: TGCGCCAGCAGCCAAGGGGCCTACGGCGGTACTAACACTGAAGCTTTCTTT.

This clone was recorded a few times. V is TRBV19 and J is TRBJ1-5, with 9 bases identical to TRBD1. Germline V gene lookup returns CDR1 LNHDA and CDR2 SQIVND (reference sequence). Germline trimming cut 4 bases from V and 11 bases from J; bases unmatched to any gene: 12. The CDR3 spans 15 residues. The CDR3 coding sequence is TGTGCCAGTAGTACACAGGGGGCAGCGAATCAAGCCCAGCATTTT. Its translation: CASSTQGAANQAQHF.

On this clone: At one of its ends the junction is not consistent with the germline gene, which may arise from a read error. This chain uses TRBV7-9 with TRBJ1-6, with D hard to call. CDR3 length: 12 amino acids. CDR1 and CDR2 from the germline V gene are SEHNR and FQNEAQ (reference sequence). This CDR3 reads CSSSLVTGGLHF. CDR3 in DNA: TGTTCCAGCAGCTTAGTCACGGGAGGCCTCCACTTT.

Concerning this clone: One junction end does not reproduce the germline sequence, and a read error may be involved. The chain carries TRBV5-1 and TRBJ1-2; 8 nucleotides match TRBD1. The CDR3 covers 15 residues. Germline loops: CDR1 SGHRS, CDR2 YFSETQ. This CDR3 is CASSSATGANSGYTF. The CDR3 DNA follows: TGCGCCAGCAGCTCGGCGACAGGGGCCAACTCTGGCTACACCTTC.

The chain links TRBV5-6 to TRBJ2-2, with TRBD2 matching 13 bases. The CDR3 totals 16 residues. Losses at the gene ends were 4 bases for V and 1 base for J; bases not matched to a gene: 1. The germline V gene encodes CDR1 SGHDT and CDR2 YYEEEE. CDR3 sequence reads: CASSGTSGMNTGELFF. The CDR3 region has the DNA TGTGCCAGCAGCGGGACTAGCGGGATGAACACCGGGGAGCTGTTTTTT. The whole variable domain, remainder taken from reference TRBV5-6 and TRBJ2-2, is DAGVTQSPTHLIKTRGQQVTLRCSPKSGHDTVSWYQQALGQGPQFIFQYYEEEERQRGNFPDRFSGHQFPNYSSELNVNALLLGDSALYLCASSGTSGMNTGELFFGEGSRLTVL.

In DNA, the CDR3 is TGTGCCAGCTCACCCGGACAGGGGGATCAGCCCCAGCATTTT. Protein: CASSPGQGDQPQHF. The chain is built from TRBV18 and TRBJ1-5; 10 bases fit TRBD1. Germline CDR1 and CDR2: KGHSH and LQKENI. This CDR3 comprises 14 residues. The V gene end was trimmed by 3 bases and the J gene end by 5 bases; junction bases not matched to a gene: 1.

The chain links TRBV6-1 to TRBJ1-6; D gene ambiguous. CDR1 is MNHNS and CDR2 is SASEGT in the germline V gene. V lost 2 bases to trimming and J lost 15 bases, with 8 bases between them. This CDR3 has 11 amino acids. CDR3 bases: TGTGCCAGCAGTGAAAATGTTATCCTCCACTTT. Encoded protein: CASSENVILHF.

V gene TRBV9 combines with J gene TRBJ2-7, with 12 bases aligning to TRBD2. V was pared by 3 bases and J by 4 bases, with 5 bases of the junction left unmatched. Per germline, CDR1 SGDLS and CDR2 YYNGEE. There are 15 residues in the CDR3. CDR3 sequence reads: CASSAEGLAGYEQYF. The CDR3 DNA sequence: TGTGCCAGCAGCGCTGAGGGACTAGCGGGTTACGAGCAGTACTTC.

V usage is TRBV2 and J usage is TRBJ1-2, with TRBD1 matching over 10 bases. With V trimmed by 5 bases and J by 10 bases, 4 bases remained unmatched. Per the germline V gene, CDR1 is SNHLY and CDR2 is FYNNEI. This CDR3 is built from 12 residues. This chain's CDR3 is CASSRGTGDYTF. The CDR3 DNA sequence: TGTGCCAGCAGTCGCGGGACAGGGGACTACACCTTC.

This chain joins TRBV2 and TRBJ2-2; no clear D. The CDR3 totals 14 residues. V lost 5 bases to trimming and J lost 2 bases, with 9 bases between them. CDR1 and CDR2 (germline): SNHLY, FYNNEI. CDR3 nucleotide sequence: TGTGCCAGCAGTCTTTTGACTAACACCGGGGAGCTGTTTTTT. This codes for CASSLLTNTGELFF.

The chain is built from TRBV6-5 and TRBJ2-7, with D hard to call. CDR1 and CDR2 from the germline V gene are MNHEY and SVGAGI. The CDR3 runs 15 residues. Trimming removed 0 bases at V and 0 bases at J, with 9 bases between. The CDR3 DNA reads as TGTGCCAGCAGTTACTCGAGCGTCGTCTCCTACGAGCAGTACTTC. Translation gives CASSYSSVVSYEQYF.

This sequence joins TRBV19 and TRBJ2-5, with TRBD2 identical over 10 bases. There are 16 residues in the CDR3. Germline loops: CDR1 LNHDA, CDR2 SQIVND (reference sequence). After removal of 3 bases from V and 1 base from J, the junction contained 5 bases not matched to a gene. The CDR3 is CASSITAGGIQETQYF. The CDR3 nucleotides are TGTGCCAGTAGTATTACAGCGGGGGGGATCCAAGAGACCCAGTACTTC.

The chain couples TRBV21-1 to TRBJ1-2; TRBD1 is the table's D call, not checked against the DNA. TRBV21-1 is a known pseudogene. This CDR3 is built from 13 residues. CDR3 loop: CASSNRVPRGYTF. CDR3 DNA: TGTGCCAGCAGCAACAGGGTTCCTCGTGGCTACACCTTC.